The rows below give T cell receptor beta chains drawn from one sample of a study of beta chain features in type 1 diabetes. This table comes from immunoSEQ multiplex PCR, and its TCRdb copy is limited to in-frame clones, with some not included. The table lists under 150,000 clones, approximately 10% of them singletons. Sequencing was done on a sample of central memory CD4+ T cells from blood. The receptors derive from a man younger than 40 with type 1 diabetes. Both conserved end residues are part of each CDR3. Each record gives: V gene, clone size, J gene, D gene, CDR3 DNA, CDR3 protein. The D gene is left open where the match is weak. Only some rows state a clone size, as once, few, many or a class for expanded clones.

>TRBV29-1|few|TRBJ2-5|TRBD2
TGCAGCGTCACGGGGGGGGCTAACCAAGAGACCCAGTACTTC
CSVTGGANQETQYF
>TRBV5-1|-|TRBJ2-7|-
TGCGCCAGCAGCTTGGGGGACTCGCGAGGGGAGCAGTACTTC
CASSLGDSRGEQYF
>TRBV7-2|few|TRBJ1-1|-
TGTGCCAGCAGCTTTACACTGAACACTGAAGCTTTCTTT
CASSFTLNTEAFF
>TRBV11-2|few|TRBJ2-7|-
TGTGCCAGCAGCCGCCCCGGAGTGTACGAGCAGTACTTC
CASSRPGVYEQYF
>TRBV18|few|TRBJ1-2|TRBD1
TGTGCCAGCTCACTTCCCGGGACAGGGAACTATGGCTACACCTTC
CASSLPGTGNYGYTF
>TRBV7-2|-|TRBJ2-1|TRBD2
TGTGCCAGCAGCTTAAGCCCGGGACTAGCGGGGGGAAATGAGCAGTTCTTC
CASSLSPGLAGGNEQFF
>TRBV6-5|few|TRBJ2-3|-
TGTGCCAGCAGTGGAGTAGCACTGGCAGATACGCAGTATTTT
CASSGVALADTQYF
>TRBV6-6|few|TRBJ2-1|-
TGTGCCAGCAGCTTCTTCGGTGAGCAGTTCTTC
CASSFFGEQFF
>TRBV27|few|TRBJ1-1|TRBD1
TGTGCCAGCAGACCTACAGGGGCGAACACTGAAGCTTTCTTT
CASRPTGANTEAFF
>TRBV9|-|TRBJ2-5|TRBD2
TGTGCCAGCAGCCCCCGGGGAGGGTGGGGGGAGACCCAGTACTTC
CASSPRGGWGETQYF
>TRBV28|-|TRBJ2-2|TRBD2
TGTGCCAGCAGCCTAGCGGGGGGGAACACCGGGGAGCTGTTTTTT
CASSLAGGNTGELFF
>TRBV5-6|few|TRBJ1-1|-
TGTGCCAGCAGCTTAAATGGAGACGCTTTCTTT
CASSLNGDAFF
>TRBV7-9|many|TRBJ2-5|TRBD1
TGTGCCAGCAGCGATAGGATACAGGGGGAGACCCAGTACTTC
CASSDRIQGETQYF
>TRBV2|-|TRBJ2-5|-
TGTGCCAGCAGGACAGAAGAGACCCAGTACTTC
CASRTEETQYF
>TRBV7-8|-|TRBJ2-5|TRBD1
TGTGCCAGCAGTTCAAGGACAGGTCAAGAGACCCAGTACTTC
CASSSRTGQETQYF
>TRBV5-1|few|TRBJ2-7|TRBD1
TGCGCCAGCAGATTGGGACAGGGGATGGAGCAGTACTTC
CASRLGQGMEQYF
>TRBV2|-|TRBJ1-6|-
TGTGCCAGCAGTCCAACAGGGCTGGATTCACCCCTCCACTTT
CASSPTGLDSPLHF
>TRBV5-1|-|TRBJ1-1|TRBD1
TGCGCCAGCAGCGGGGGACAGGGGCTCGGCACTGAAGCTTTCTTT
CASSGGQGLGTEAFF
>TRBV9|-|TRBJ2-1|-
TGTGCCAGCAGCCGGGACGGGGGTGAGCAGTTCTTC
CASSRDGGEQFF
>TRBV30|few|TRBJ2-3|TRBD2
TGTGCCTGGAGCGGGACTAGCGTTTTCACAGATACGCAGTATTTT
CAWSGTSVFTDTQYF
>TRBV5-4|-|TRBJ2-7|TRBD1
TGTGCCAGCAGCCCCTGGACAGGGGGCAACCTCGAGCAGTACTTC
CASSPWTGGNLEQYF
>TRBV5-6|-|TRBJ1-6|-
TGTGCCAGCAAACCTCAGTCCCTTAATTCACCCCTCCACTTT
CASKPQSLNSPLHF
>TRBV11-2|few|TRBJ1-1|-
TGTGCCAGCAGCTTTGGTCAGGGGAACACTGAAGCTTTCTTT
CASSFGQGNTEAFF
>TRBV29-1|few|TRBJ2-1|-
TGCAGCGGAAGAGGCTACAATGAGCAGTTCTTC
CSGRGYNEQFF
>TRBV7-2|-|TRBJ2-1|-
TGTGCCAGCAGCCTCACAACGCCCAATGAGCAGTTCTTC
CASSLTTPNEQFF
>TRBV6-5|-|TRBJ2-3|-
TGTGCCATCAGTGATGACTCCGATACGCAGTATTTT
CAISDDSDTQYF
>TRBV7-9|-|TRBJ1-1|TRBD1
TGTGCCAGCAGCCTAGGGACAGCCCGGAACACTGAAGCTTTCTTT
CASSLGTARNTEAFF
>TRBV11-3|-|TRBJ2-5|TRBD2
TGTGCCAGCAGCCACCGGGACTACAAGGAGACCCAGTACTTC
CASSHRDYKETQYF
>TRBV7-2|many|TRBJ1-1|-
TGTGCCAGCAGCTCCGGGAGGGGTTTCCAATCTTTCTTT
CASSSGRGFQSFF
>TRBV7-8|many|TRBJ2-1|TRBD2
TGTGCCAGCAGCTTAGCGGCTAGCGGAACCCCCTACAATGAGCAGTTCTTC
CASSLAASGTPYNEQFF
>TRBV11-3|few|TRBJ2-3|-
TGTGCCAGCAGCCCCCTGAGAGGGCGCACAGATACGCAGTATTTT
CASSPLRGRTDTQYF
>TRBV7-3|-|TRBJ2-1|-
TGTGCCAGCAGCGCGGGGACCGGTGAGCAGTTCTTC
CASSAGTGEQFF
>TRBV7-3|-|TRBJ1-5|-
TGTGCCAGCAGCCCGCGAGACGGGGAGCCCCAGCATTTT
CASSPRDGEPQHF
>TRBV2|few|TRBJ1-2|-
TGTGCCAGCAGTGAACAGGGTAGAAACTATGGCTACACCTTC
CASSEQGRNYGYTF
>TRBV2|few|TRBJ1-5|-
TGTGCCAGCAGTGCGCGACAGCTTCAGCCCCAGCATTTT
CASSARQLQPQHF
>TRBV4-2|few|TRBJ2-2|TRBD2
TGTGCCAGCAGCCCCCTGGCGGGGGACCACACCGGGGAGCTGTTTTTT
CASSPLAGDHTGELFF
>TRBV6-5|few|TRBJ2-7|TRBD1
TGTGCCAGCAGCTCGACAGGGTACGAGCAGTACTTC
CASSSTGYEQYF
>TRBV14|-|TRBJ1-5|-
TGTGCCAGCAGCCAAGCAGGCAATAGCAATCAGCCCCAGCATTTT
CASSQAGNSNQPQHF
>TRBV28|-|TRBJ1-2|TRBD1
TGTGCCAGCAGTGCTACGGGACAGAGATACTACTACACCTTC
CASSATGQRYYYTF
>TRBV19|-|TRBJ2-7|TRBD2
TGTGCCAGTAGGGGTAGCGGGGCTTCCTCCTACGAGCAGTACTTC
CASRGSGASSYEQYF
>TRBV27|few|TRBJ1-2|-
TGTGCCAGCAGTTTATCTTGGGGGGGGGTCGGCTACACCTTC
CASSLSWGGVGYTF
>TRBV6-5|few|TRBJ2-7|TRBD1
TGTGCCAGCAGTTACACCGGGACAGGGCTCTCCTACGAGCAGTACTTC
CASSYTGTGLSYEQYF
>TRBV5-1|few|TRBJ1-2|TRBD1
TGCGCCAGCAGCCTGGGACAGATCTATGGCTACACCTTC
CASSLGQIYGYTF
>TRBV30|-|TRBJ2-1|TRBD2
TGTGCCTGGACTAGCGGGGGGCATGAGCAGTTCTTC
CAWTSGGHEQFF
>TRBV5-6|few|TRBJ2-4|TRBD1
TGTGCCAGCAGTAGGGGGCGGTACATTCAGTACTTC
CASSRGRYIQYF
>TRBV5-1|-|TRBJ2-3|TRBD2
TGCGCCAGCAGCCTCCCCACCGCGGGGGTAGATACGCAGTATTTT
CASSLPTAGVDTQYF
>TRBV19|-|TRBJ1-5|TRBD1
TGTGCCAGTACCTCGGGACAGGGCAGTCAGCCCCAGCATTTT
CASTSGQGSQPQHF
>TRBV5-6|-|TRBJ2-5|-
TGTGCCAGCATGGAGGGCTGGGGCGGCGGGACCCAGTACTTC
CASMEGWGGGTQYF
>TRBV5-4|few|TRBJ2-3|-
TGTGCCAGCAGCTTGGATCGGACCGGGGGGCGGTCAGATACGCAGTATTTT
CASSLDRTGGRSDTQYF
>TRBV7-8|few|TRBJ2-7|-
TGTGCCAGCAGCTTAGTCTGGTATGGTGTTGCGGACTCCGAGCAGTACTTC
CASSLVWYGVADSEQYF
>TRBV5-8|few|TRBJ2-4|-
TGTGCCAGCAGCCCGGAGCAGGGGAACATTCAGTACTTC
CASSPEQGNIQYF
>TRBV5-1|few|TRBJ1-1|TRBD1
TGCGCCAGCAGCGGGGGGACAGGGGAGAACGCTGAAGCTTTCTTT
CASSGGTGENAEAFF